A selection of T cell receptor beta chains follows, all from one sample in a study of cytomegalovirus exposure and HLA in healthy donors. Measured with immunoSEQ multiplex PCR; TCRdb has only the in-frame clones, and not every one. Counted here are about 160,000 clones, around three quarters occurring once; the ten biggest clones make up 3% to 3.5%. Sequencing input: PBMCs. All receptors come from a woman in her thirties or forties in good health and CMV-seronegative. CDR3s include the opening cysteine and the closing phenylalanine or tryptophan. Some rows mark clone size as missing; the rest say once, few, many or name a class of expanded clone.

j_call clone_size v_call cdr3_aa
TRBJ1-2 . TRBV28 CAITAQGGYTF
TRBJ2-2 once TRBV19 CASSYRETGELFF
TRBJ2-1 . TRBV4-1 CASSQDLLRNEQFF
TRBJ1-2 . TRBV6-4 CASSDSSRSGGNYGYTF
TRBJ2-7 . TRBV9 CASSQTQGMAGLGYEQYF
TRBJ2-2 . TRBV9 CASSVSSGYNTGELFF
TRBJ2-1 . TRBV15 CATSPRAGNSYNEQFF
TRBJ2-2 . TRBV18 CASSITSGDTGELFF
TRBJ1-4 . TRBV7-9 CASSLALEKLFF
TRBJ1-1 . TRBV7-8 CASRTELNTEAFF
TRBJ1-2 once TRBV19 CASSTQSANYGYTF
TRBJ2-7 . TRBV19 CASSNHGGPYEQYF
TRBJ1-4 few TRBV5-1 CASSPGQGGEKLFF
TRBJ2-1 . TRBV10-1 CAREGVQFF
TRBJ1-4 . TRBV18 CASSGTGLMNEKLFF
TRBJ1-1 . TRBV19 CASSPSLYFGNTEAFF
TRBJ2-3 . TRBV13 CASSLAGRGGPGDTQYF
TRBJ2-7 . TRBV15 CATSRGSGGSPYEQYF
TRBJ1-6 . TRBV5-1 CASSSRQGAGSPLHF
TRBJ1-1 once TRBV28 CASSFGGAGTEAFF
TRBJ2-3 . TRBV28 CASSPGLPQYF
TRBJ2-5 . TRBV5-5 CASSLQAIRETQYF
TRBJ1-2 . TRBV6-5 CASSYSNRGWNGYTF
TRBJ2-3 . TRBV6-4 CASSDVAGHTDTQYF
TRBJ1-5 . TRBV15 CATSNPRGGPNQPQHF
TRBJ1-4 . TRBV4-2 CASSQGPQGTNEKLFF
TRBJ1-1 once TRBV6-5 CASILHQGNRAEAFF
TRBJ2-7 . TRBV18 CASSPPSGQGDEQYF
TRBJ1-6 . TRBV7-8 CASSSRYGTKGGSPLHF
TRBJ2-5 . TRBV5-4 CASSRARTGLAEETQYF
TRBJ1-1 . TRBV6-5 CASSYSNRGFAEAFF
TRBJ2-6 . TRBV7-8 CASSLGNSGANVLTF
TRBJ1-6 . TRBV5-6 CASSRESGQRNSPLHF
TRBJ2-3 . TRBV4-2 CASSQGQASTDTQYF
TRBJ1-1 . TRBV5-6 CASSFRMRGTEAFF
TRBJ1-3 few TRBV2 CASSGQSIYGNTIYF
TRBJ2-3 . TRBV4-1 CASSQDQGPADTQYF
TRBJ2-1 once TRBV23-1 CASSHNADRKDNEQFF
TRBJ2-7 . TRBV23-1 CASSQSGQGTYEQYF
. . TRBV5-6 CASSLVGTGPYEQYF
TRBJ2-1 . TRBV7-4 CASSRKGALGGEQFF
TRBJ1-4 . TRBV7-9 CASSLALTATNEKLFF
TRBJ2-5 . TRBV2 CASSVKETQYF
TRBJ1-4 . TRBV11-2 CASSLSVQGLEKLFF
TRBJ2-1 . TRBV2 CASSLRGNEQFF
TRBJ2-7 . TRBV28 CASSSVGGRAYEQYF
TRBJ2-3 . TRBV18 CASSGGVRTDTQYF
TRBJ2-7 . TRBV10-3 CAISSNVGTGVAEQYF
TRBJ2-7 . TRBV6-5 CASSYGTPSYEQYF
TRBJ2-7 . TRBV9 CASSVGAGLGYEQYF
TRBJ1-2 . TRBV5-4 CASSEPLVSLYGYTF
TRBJ1-1 . TRBV6-1 CASEKGYGMEAFF
TRBJ2-3 . TRBV5-8 CASSLPLADLSDTQYF
TRBJ2-3 . TRBV5-1 CASSWIGTFTDTQYF
TRBJ1-5 . TRBV19 CASTDHGAGSNQPQHF
TRBJ2-7 . TRBV6-5 CASRLAGGNEQYF
TRBJ2-1 . TRBV5-1 CASSLAPGGGANEQFF
TRBJ2-5 . TRBV10-3 CAISDFGGQETQYF
TRBJ1-6 . TRBV5-1 CASSHETGGINSPLHF
TRBJ2-2 . TRBV5-8 CASSLGLNTGELFF